This TCR beta chain was recovered during a study of T-cell memory formation after mild COVID-19 (dated by TCRdb to 2020 to 2022). Regarding the complete study: TCR sequence clusters from the two donors were found to be largely donor specific. In two donors, T-cell clones that expanded and contracted after mild COVID-19 were followed by sequencing TCRalpha and TCRbeta repertoires longitudinally. Two young, previously healthy adult volunteers, one female and one male, were included in the cohort.

From the germline V gene, CDR1 is SGHDT and CDR2 is YYEEEE. V is trimmed back by 3 bases and J by 6 bases, and the junction contains 7 bases that no gene match accounts for. The CDR3 contains 15 residues, cysteine and phenylalanine counted. The DNA shown is the 45-base CDR3, in frame from base 1. Study-wide findings and limitations: The study covered only two mild cases, and larger cohorts including severe cases with pre-infection samples were considered necessary. Clones that contracted from day 15 to 85 showed balanced CD4/CD8 phenotypes, whereas a second wave of clones that expanded from day 15 to 37 leaned towards CD4+. Contracting CD4+ clones were found mainly in CM and EM memory subsets, while CD8+ clones were enriched in EMRA. Whether the second-wave clones peaking on day 37 were SARS-CoV-2 specific was not confirmed. Some responding clones were detected in pre-infection memory, which suggested that pre-existing cross-reactive memory T cells had joined the SARS-CoV-2 response.

Sequencing instrument: Illumina NovaSeq 6000. cDNA libraries for TCRalpha and TCRbeta were prepared by 5'RACE using constant-segment primers, with sample barcodes and unique molecular identifiers added. RNA was extracted from every sample with Trizol reagent. Library amplification was performed in two PCR steps, and a second sample barcode and Illumina TruSeq adapters were introduced in the second step. Sequencing of the libraries was done on an Illumina NovaSeq, producing 2 x 150 bp paired-end reads. In the original analysis: Demultiplexing of reads and collapsing into UMI-guided consensus sequences were performed with migec v1.2.7. Using mixcr v2.1.11, UMI consensuses were aligned to TRA and TRB V and J templates and then assembled into clonotypes. Expanded or contracted clonotypes were those called significant by both edgeR and NoisET, with noise models trained on biological replicates. For edgeR calls, the cutoffs were a false discovery rate-adjusted p below 0.01 and a log2 fold-change threshold of 1. As an exploratory analysis of dynamics, PCA with hierarchical clustering was applied to max-normalized trajectories of the 1000 most abundant clonotypes. Separately sequenced CD4+ and CD8+ repertoires were used to assign the CD4 or CD8 phenotype of responding clones. The public reads were reprocessed in TCRdb via fastp at Q25 and MiXCR, keeping in-frame beta chains. Here each entry gathers all rows of one CDR3 protein and keeps the most common genes and DNA. The V and J calls were determined by TCRdb, not by the authors. The table for this sample lists hundreds of thousands of distinct CDR3 sequences; roughly 20% of them were counted only once. The ten largest account for around an eighth of the sample.

Ficoll-Paque density gradient centrifugation was the method used to isolate PBMCs. Comments on this clonotype: Its antigen is unknown. No much larger clonotype is one base removed from it; base qualities were not supplied.

The sequencing input was PBMCs or a T cell subset sorted from them (not recorded which). The clonotype originates from an adult woman who had mild COVID-19 (a few samples of this study predate the infection). The sample titles of this study are shuffled in the database, so cell type and time point are left out; the donor was told from shared clones. This chain is built from TRBV5-6 and TRBJ2-7; 12 of the junction bases match TRBD1. The base sequence is TGTGCCAGCAGCTCGCGGGACAGGGGGCTTACCGAGCAGTACTTC. It is translated as CASSSRDRGLTEQYF.